The rows below give T cell receptor beta chains drawn from one sample of a study of OX40 agonist ivuxolimab in advanced cancers. Sequencing was performed with immunoSEQ multiplex PCR; in TCRdb, only in-frame clones are kept and a portion is missing. The sample lists 40,000 to 60,000 clones; 85% were seen once. This specimen consisted of CD4+ or CD8+ T cells sorted from blood, obtained in a trial of the OX40 agonist ivuxolimab. These receptor sequences come from an adult with an advanced solid tumor such as melanoma, head and neck, liver or kidney cancer. The CDR3 runs from the conserved cysteine through the conserved F or W.

v_call	j_call	cdr3_aa
TRBV6-5	TRBJ1-5	CASREGTGDQPQHF
TRBV7-9	TRBJ1-4	CASSSGPDLNEKLFF
TRBV4-1	TRBJ2-7	CASSQEGVTGVYEQYF
TRBV4-1	TRBJ2-2	CASSQDALYSGELFF
TRBV5-4	TRBJ2-7	CASSLEGSSYEQYF
TRBV7-3	TRBJ2-7	CASSPGASSYEQYF
TRBV4-3	TRBJ1-1	CASSPGLALIGTEAFF
TRBV7-8	TRBJ1-2	CASSLVGVNYGYTF
TRBV6-5	TRBJ1-2	CASQPGQGAVGYTF
TRBV7-9	TRBJ2-2	CASSPGGRELFF
TRBV28	TRBJ2-3	CASSPPVISSTDTQYF
TRBV4-3	TRBJ1-2	CASSQEGDYGYTF
TRBV25-1	TRBJ1-2	CASSGPRGTNYGYTF
TRBV5-6	TRBJ2-7	CASSLGPREQYF
TRBV19	TRBJ1-2	CASSIDGKYYGYTF
TRBV29-1	TRBJ2-1	CSVEGSGRINEQFF
TRBV29-1	TRBJ2-1	CSSSYNEQFF
TRBV5-1	TRBJ2-1	CASSPGQGGVGFSGPYNEQFF
TRBV19	TRBJ1-1	CASSIVPNTEAFF
TRBV2	TRBJ1-1	CASMNSLNTEAFF
TRBV5-4	TRBJ2-5	CASSSEGGRGETQYF
TRBV19	TRBJ2-5	CASSIAGNQETQYF
TRBV9	TRBJ1-2	CASSPGRNGYTF
TRBV5-8	TRBJ2-2	CASSPIEGYTGELFF
TRBV4-3	TRBJ2-1	CASSLGGPKYNEQFF
TRBV7-3	-	CASSQFHGGEQYF
TRBV4-1	TRBJ2-3	CASTSPGQGTDTQYF
TRBV5-1	TRBJ1-1	CANLLPANTEAFF
TRBV28	TRBJ1-5	CASSFIRESNQPQHF
TRBV11-1	TRBJ2-7	CASSLSHEQYF
TRBV9	TRBJ2-1	CASSVGGLSEQFF
TRBV25-1	TRBJ2-2	CASSEFEQGTGELFF
TRBV7-8	TRBJ1-4	CASSLEGLNEKLFF
TRBV11-3	TRBJ2-3	CASSPRGGETDTQYF
TRBV7-6	TRBJ2-3	CASSPRRTDTQYF
TRBV7-9	TRBJ1-1	CASRDSGVQQVLNTEAFF
TRBV9	TRBJ1-2	CASRGLGESVGYTF
TRBV12-5	TRBJ2-3	CASGQRGGSTDTQYF